This paragraph reports one TCR beta chain. Its antigen remains undetermined. It has no much larger one-base neighbor in the sample; base qualities were not kept. This sample was taken from a study of cytomegalovirus exposure and HLA in healthy donors (dated 2017 in TCRdb). Looking at the study overall: An earlier analysis of about 530 of the donors reported about 280 Gb of sequence data and 117 million unique TCR beta sequences obtained from roughly 170 million T cells. Donor age, sex, ethnicity and CMV serostatus were compiled together with the repertoire data. Besides the first cohort of 550 to 750 subjects, a separate validation cohort made up of 120 different subjects was used. Across 300 to 400 genotyped donors of the cohort, an average of approximately 240,000 unique TCR beta nucleotide sequences per donor were sequenced, and roughly 17% of those sequences were non-productive. The number of donors typed differed by locus, with about 629-630 for A, B, C, DRB1 and DQB1, about 500 for DQA1, 600 to 610 for DPA1, and around 430 for DPB1. Genome-wide SNP genotypes for about 65% of the roughly 700 donors were used in a later genetic analysis, which treated that subset as a discovery cohort. The study used immunosequencing to profile the T cell repertoires of approximately 690 subjects and linked those repertoires to cytomegalovirus serostatus. All discovery cohort repertoires had been generated using a single sequencing platform. Of the roughly 420 genotyped donors, less than 85% were placed in the genetic ancestry cluster associated with self-reported Caucasian donors. An earlier analysis of 587 of the donors used high-throughput TCR beta sequencing to judge whether each TCR beta V gene segment behaved as functional or pseudogenic. The aim of the study was to test whether cataloging public T cell receptors could identify signatures of past pathogen exposure. To predict cytomegalovirus infection status, the study combined high-throughput TCR immunosequencing, statistical association of individual TCRs with disease status, and machine learning. Rather than drawing on any new phenotypic data, the later analysis identified candidate immune exposures from TCR beta sequences and the way those sequences occurred across donors. A later analysis re-examined previously published TCR beta repertoires from more than 550 donors and added high-resolution HLA genotyping to investigate patterns of TCR occurrence. Because of strong linkage in the cohort, roughly five DR-DQ haplotypes were treated as single units for association and clustering. Roughly 300 gigabases of sequencing data and approximately 93 million unique TCR sequences were included in an early release covering 550 to 650 HLA-typed donors. HLA typing covered class I and class II loci at four-digit resolution. The study at large found these results: In this cohort, only TCR beta chains were sequenced, and detectable features were limited by the absence of alpha or paired-chain data. In a later analysis, most CMV-associated TCR beta chains were found to appear HLA-restricted, with HLA associations seemingly driven largely by CMV exposure. According to a later genetic analysis, donors in an Asian-associated ancestry cluster had fewer N-insertions in productive TCRs than the approximately 670-donor mean. According to the authors, the approach could potentially be generalized to other disease states and immunological phenotypes. Because HLA typing was missing for some donors at each locus, association tests included only the typed subset. A total of 164 TCR beta chains were listed by the study as associated with cytomegalovirus. For the cohort, immune exposure information was limited to CMV serostatus. Sequencing depth was assumed to be roughly uniform across donors in the presence/absence analyses, though that assumption may not hold. In an earlier analysis of 587 of the donors, most TCR beta V segments were observed in productive rearrangements about 87% or about 30% of the time, broadly matching IMGT annotations. Linkage disequilibrium might explain the correlated functional status among segregating V segments, but an unknown experimental factor could not be ruled out. Several of the top co-occurrence clusters appeared to be linked to parvovirus B19, influenza, CMV and Epstein-Barr virus, according to a later analysis. A further reported finding was that TCR beta sequences accurately predicted the HLA-A and HLA-B alleles for most subjects in the first cohort. The classifier was reported to diagnose cytomegalovirus status with high specificity and sensitivity in both the original and validation cohorts. In a later analysis, TCR association rates were found to vary across HLA loci, with the most associated TCRs seen for DRB1 alleles and the fewest for HLA-C alleles. Strong co-occurrence of HLA alleles, especially DR and DQ, made assigning TCR associations to individual alleles difficult. A later analysis associated 15,000 to 20,000 TCR beta sequences with specific HLA alleles at a false discovery rate of 0.05. Over 15 rarely observed V segments, including chromosome 9 orphons, were excluded from the earlier analysis of several hundred of the donors because counts were too low. While some public TCRs were present in many individuals, most TCR sequences turned up only very rarely across donors. A group of highly shared sequence variants was considered likely to be a technical artifact of the sequencing pipeline. Compared with equally common non-associated chains, HLA-associated TCR beta chains in a later analysis were more clonally expanded and had lower generation probabilities. An association between a missense DCLRE1C variant and V-gene and J-gene trimming of TCR beta chains was found in a later genetic analysis and replicated in an independent cohort. In vitro tests confirmed that a few of the cytomegalovirus-associated TCR beta chains recognize cytomegalovirus antigens.

Libraries were constructed by the immunoSEQ multiplex PCR assay. A mixture of 60 forward primers for TCR Vbeta segments and 13 reverse primers for TCR Jbeta segments was used in the multiplex PCR. A multiplex PCR assay on genomic DNA amplified the CDR3 region of rearranged TCR beta genes. The Illumina HiSeq System was used to sequence the amplified TCR beta libraries as 87-base-pair reads. As for the authors' bioinformatics: In a later analysis, some 80 million unique TCR beta chains were counted across the 650 to 750 repertoires, and around 11 million of these chains were shared by at least two donors. Raw reads were error-corrected and collapsed into unique sequences with a nearest-neighbor algorithm that merged closely related sequences to remove PCR and sequencing errors. To assign V, D and J gene segments, CDR3 sequences were aligned to IMGT reference sequences. For a sequence to be retained, a match of at least six nucleotides to both a V gene segment and a J gene segment was required. A rearrangement was called productive if the CDR3 had no stop codons and remained in frame with V and J, and every other rearrangement was called non-productive. CDR3 was defined by IMGT convention, running from the second conserved V-encoded cysteine to the conserved J-encoded phenylalanine. The earlier analysis of roughly 590 of the donors excluded sequences that lacked an unambiguous match to a single V gene segment. An earlier analysis of several hundred of the donors called V segments functional above 56.7% productive rearrangements and segregating when the between-donor standard deviation exceeded 5%. A statistical classification framework was developed to diagnose cytomegalovirus status using the catalog of TCR beta chain sequences. A later analysis assigned V and J genes by comparing TCR nucleotide sequences with IMGT/GENE-DB human TR gene sequences. In a later analysis, CDR3 sequences and most-parsimonious VDJ recombination scenarios were assigned using the TCRdist pipeline. In a later analysis, each TCR beta chain was defined by its CDR3 amino acid sequence together with its V-gene family, and reads lacking a unique V-gene family were excluded. To address suspected cross-contamination and a sequencing artifact, a later analysis removed around 590 highly shared, low-generation-probability nucleotide sequences. For each public chain, a later analysis derived a clonal expansion index from normalized ranks of inferred template counts within each repertoire. A later analysis computed generation probabilities with a VDJ recombination model fitted to out-of-frame rearrangements, and checked the results against IGoR. Hypergeometric tests were used in a later analysis to score TCR-TCR, TCR-HLA and TCR-CMV co-occurrence, with a repertoire-size bias correction applied to the TCR pairs. False discovery rates were estimated in a later analysis by permuting HLA or CMV assignments 20 times. In a later analysis, co-occurring TCRs were grouped using DBSCAN, and TCRdist sequence similarity was added for clustering within HLA-allele-positive subsets. For co-occurrence clustering, repertoires with fewer than 30,000 or more than 120,000 public chains were excluded, along with roughly 5 repertoires with anomalous nucleotide sharing. In its TCRdb copy, this immuneACCESS table keeps in-frame sequences only and misses some clones. Where compared with another copy, unresolved V genes explain less than half of these, and the others have no known cause. The DNA gave D and trimming, while V, J and clone size come from that table. The sample contains 100,000 to 150,000 clones, over 70% of them found a single time. Approximately 1.7% of the sample lies in the top ten.

The cohort was made up of 666 healthy bone marrow donors. All cohort members were sampled while nominally healthy, although unrecorded immune exposures were likely present. The donor was CMV seronegative and belonged to the group of under 400 seronegative cohort members. A peripheral blood sample was collected from each donor, and TCR beta sequencing was performed on peripheral blood mononuclear cells. The Qiagen DNeasy Blood Extraction Kit was used to extract genomic DNA from the blood cell samples. The sample taken for sequencing was PBMCs. The TCR sequence derives from a woman aged 35 to 49 in good health and CMV-seronegative.

CDR3 sequence: CSVGGSGTGVGGGAFF. The sequenced DNA: TGCAGCGTTGGGGGGTCCGGGACAGGGGTAGGGGGGGGAGCTTTCTTT. The chain employs TRBV29-1 and TRBJ1-1, with 10 bases matching TRBD1. Spanning cysteine to phenylalanine, the CDR3 consists of 16 amino acids. The read is trimmed to its CDR3 DNA, 48 bases read in frame from base 1. CDR1 and CDR2 are read off the germline V gene as SQVTM and ANQGSEA. Trimmed from V: 4 bases; trimmed from J: 10 bases; junction bases lacking a gene match: 18.